This paragraph covers one T cell receptor beta chain sequence. The antigen remains undetermined. This entry comes from a study of blood T cells in healthy people across ages. Findings and limits, study-wide: The long-lived group displayed more naive CD4+ cells, plus higher diversity, than the aged donors did.

Per-sample yields of isolated PBMCs were at least 6 million. Germline V gene sequence: CDR1 MNHNS, CDR2 SASEGT. This CDR3 has 15 residues. Trimming pared 6 bases from V and 3 bases from J, leaving 15 bases between. Together with a sample-barcoded 5' primer, a J-beta primer mix was included in a second PCR lasting about 7 to 12 cycles. TCRdb redid the calling of the 5' RACE reads with MiXCR, one entry per CDR3 protein. The table has about 1.6 million distinct CDR3 sequences, about 31% seen once; the top ten hold over 9%. This TCR was recovered from a woman younger than 45 in good health. The specimen was blood. The rearrangement joins TRBV6-1 to TRBJ2-1; D remains unclear. CDR3 sequence: CASSLAFADYNEQFF. The DNA for the CDR3 is TGTGCCAGCAGCTTAGCTTTTGCGGACTACAATGAGCAGTTCTTC.